This T cell receptor beta chain was obtained from a study of molecular identifiers for immune sequencing clone quantification. This clonotype was counted once. TCRdb passed the PCR reads through MiXCR, listing each CDR3 protein once. The sample lists some 680,000 distinct CDR3 sequences, 25% seen once, with about 0.84% in the top ten. CDR1 and CDR2 from the germline V gene are SSHAT and FNYEAQ (reference sequence). Trimming took 5 bases from V and 11 from J, leaving 12 bases between them. This CDR3 region has 11 residues. Sequenced input: naive CD8+ T cells from blood, with Jurkat cell RNA spiked in. The subset denotes: FACS-sorted CD8+CD4-CCR7+CD45RA+ naive T cells. This TCR was sampled from a human donor in good health. Some libraries in this study had Jurkat cell RNA spiked in. The genes are TRBV7-7 and TRBJ1-2; a weak D match, TRBD1 (5 bases). This chain's CDR3 is CASSADSPYTF. As DNA, the CDR3 is TGTGCCAGCAGCGCCGACAGCCCATACACCTTC.